This TCR beta chain was obtained from a study of blood T cell repertoires in COVID-19. Using immunoSEQ multiplex PCR, the repertoire was profiled, and TCRdb retains in-frame clones only, with some absent. Of about 140,000 clones detected, roughly 80% appear once; the ten largest clones hold about 15%. The ends lost 1 base at V and 4 bases at J; junction bases unmatched: 12. Germline V gene lookup returns CDR1 LGHNT and CDR2 FRNRAP. This CDR3 spans 17 amino acids. The material sequenced was peripheral blood. This sequence joins TRBV12-5 and TRBJ1-2; 7 bases align to TRBD1. The origin of this receptor is a man aged 45-65 years with acute or convalescent COVID-19. The CDR3 coding sequence is TGTGCTAGTGGTTTGGAAACGGGACAGTCCGTAGGCTATGGCTACACCTTC. This encodes CASGLETGQSVGYGYTF.